This entry lists 15 T cell receptor beta chains sequenced from one sample in a study of Tregs in tolerant kidney transplant recipients. Clones were read by immunoSEQ multiplex PCR, and TCRdb kept only the in-frame ones, dropping some. Here the sample spans roughly 46,000 clones, 75% to 95% being singletons. Sequenced material: Tregs from blood. The receptors were gathered from a human donor in good health.

The chain is built from TRBV6-4 and TRBJ1-1; D ambiguous. Trimming shortened V by 0 bases and J by 1 base, and 3 bases separated the two germline ends. Germline CDR1 MRHNA, CDR2 SNTAGT. This CDR3 comprises 13 residues. The CDR3 here is CASSDSRNTEAFF. CDR3 in DNA: TGTGCCAGCAGTGACTCCCGGAACACTGAAGCTTTCTTT.

A few counts support this clone. The CDR3 DNA reads as TGCGCCAGCAGTGAGGACAGAAACACTGAAGCTTTCTTT. It encodes CASSEDRNTEAFF. The genes are TRBV10-1 and TRBJ1-1, with TRBD1 as a possible D gene (5 bases). Germline CDR1 reads WNHNN; CDR2 reads SYGVQD (reference sequence). Trimming cost V 2 bases and J 2 bases, with 6 bases left between them. The CDR3 totals 13 residues.

Remarks on this clone: At one boundary the junction diverges from the germline segment, which might be a read error. The V call is TRBV5-5, the J call TRBJ1-2; the D gene is possibly TRBD1 (5 bases). CDR3 length equals 13 residues. Germline assignment: CDR1 SGHKS and CDR2 YYEKEE (reference sequence). CDR3 DNA sequence: TGTGCCAGCAGCTTGACCGGGGACTACGGCTACACCTTC. Its protein product is CASSLTGDYGYTF.

The J gene is TRBJ2-7, the V gene TRBV5-1; 8 nucleotides align to TRBD1. Germline V CDR1 and CDR2: SGHRS, YFSETQ. The V gene end was trimmed by 4 bases and the J gene end by 3 bases; junction bases not matched to a gene: 6. The CDR3 spans 14 residues. This chain's CDR3 is CASSRTGSDYEQYF. The CDR3 coding sequence is TGCGCCAGCAGCAGGACAGGGTCCGACTACGAGCAGTACTTC.

This chain joins TRBV19 and TRBJ2-7; D ambiguous. Germline CDR1 and CDR2: LNHDA and SQIVND (reference sequence). There are 14 residues in the CDR3. Trimming removed 3 bases at V and 3 bases at J, with 12 bases between. The CDR3 coding sequence is TGTGCCAGTAGTATGCAACAAGAATACTACGAGCAGTACTTC. It codes for CASSMQQEYYEQYF. Variable domain in full (rest from reference TRBV19 and TRBJ2-7): DGGITQSPKYLFRKEGQNVTLSCEQNLNHDAMYWYRQDPGQGLRLIYYSQIVNDFQKGDIAEGYSVSREKKESFPLTVTSAQKNPTAFYLCASSMQQEYYEQYFGPGTRLTVT.

The chain has TRBV6-5 and TRBJ2-7; D unresolved. This CDR3 has 13 amino acids. Germline V gene data show CDR1 as MNHEY and CDR2 as SVGAGI. Trimming shortened V by 5 bases and J by 0 bases, and 8 bases separated the two germline ends. As DNA, the CDR3 is TGTGCCAGCAGTGCCAGAGGCTCCTACGAGCAGTACTTC. Translation gives CASSARGSYEQYF.

CDR3 in amino acids: CASTLFGADEQYF. The CDR3 DNA reads TGTGCCAGCACCCTTTTTGGGGCCGACGAGCAGTACTTC. The rearrangement uses TRBV7-9 and TRBJ2-7; D may be TRBD1 (5 bases). The V end lost 7 bases, the J end lost 5 bases, and 15 bases lay between the germline ends. Germline loops: CDR1 SEHNR, CDR2 FQNEAQ (reference sequence). CDR3 length: 13 residues. The entire variable domain, with the rest obtained from reference TRBV7-9 and TRBJ2-7, is as follows: DTGVSQNPRHKITKRGQNVTFRCDPISEHNRLYWYRQTLGQGPEFLTYFQNEAQLEKSRLLSDRFSAERPKGSFSTLEIQRTEQGDSAMYLCASTLFGADEQYFGPGTRLTVT.

Notes on this clone: Other nucleotide sequences from this sample produce the same CDR3. The chain carries TRBV30 and TRBJ2-5, with TRBD2 identical over 7 bases. CDR3 size: 15 residues. The V gene's germline CDR1 is GTSNPN and CDR2 SVGIG (reference sequence). V lost 3 bases and J lost 2; bases outside the gene matches: 9. The CDR3 bases are TGTGCCTGGAGCTCGGGGGGTTGGGGTCAAGAGACCCAGTACTTC. Its protein product is CAWSSGGWGQETQYF.

The gene calls are TRBV11-1 and TRBJ1-4, with 9 bases fitting TRBD1. Germline V lookup: CDR1 SGHAT, CDR2 FQDESV (reference sequence). The junction had 2 bases not matched to a gene; V was cut back by 3 bases and J by 0 bases. The CDR3 loop spans 16 amino acids. DNA for the CDR3: TGTGCCAGCAGCTTCACAGGGGGCGCAACTAATGAAAAACTGTTTTTT. Translated: CASSFTGGATNEKLFF.

Details on this clone: Other DNA sequences in this specimen translate into the identical CDR3. The rearrangement joins TRBV5-1 to TRBJ1-2; 7 bases line up with TRBD1. V lost 4 bases to trimming and J lost 7 bases; unmatched junction nucleotides: 7. Germline values: CDR1 SGHRS, CDR2 YFSETQ. The CDR3 spans 13 residues. The DNA for the CDR3 is TGCGCCAGCAGCGACAGGGACGGGTCTGGCTACACCTTC. It translates to CASSDRDGSGYTF.

The chain couples TRBV18 to TRBJ2-5, with D hard to call. V lost 6 bases and J lost 2, with 4 bases in between. The CDR3 is 11 amino acids. Germline assignment: CDR1 KGHSH and CDR2 LQKENI. CDR3 in DNA: TGTGCCAGCTCTCAGCAAGAGACCCAGTACTTC. It encodes CASSQQETQYF.

The rearrangement uses TRBV5-1 and TRBJ1-1; no reliable D call. The germline CDR1 and CDR2 sequences are SGHRS and YFSETQ. The CDR3 covers 14 residues. Trimming cost V 0 bases and J 1 base, with 7 bases left between them. The CDR3 DNA follows: TGCGCCAGCAGCTTGGGAGCGGGGAACACTGAAGCTTTCTTT. It translates to CASSLGAGNTEAFF.

This clone was seen only a few times. The V and J genes are TRBV5-1 and TRBJ2-3; 13 bases are shared with TRBD2. J lost 0 bases, V lost 2 bases, and 9 bases had no gene match. Germline V gene lookup returns CDR1 SGHRS and CDR2 YFSETQ. This CDR3 spans 19 amino acids. The CDR3 here is CASSFTTSGGAGSTDTQYF. DNA for the CDR3: TGCGCCAGCAGCTTCACCACTAGCGGGGGGGCCGGTAGCACAGATACGCAGTATTTT.

This chain connects TRBV7-2 to TRBJ2-7, with D possibly TRBD1 on 7 matching bases. The CDR3 extends over 15 amino acids. Germline V gene sequence: CDR1 SGHTA, CDR2 FQGNSA. V shed 1 base and J shed 1 base, with 11 bases lying between them. CDR3 sequence reads: CASSLVPGGSYEQYF. CDR3 nucleotide sequence: TGTGCCAGCAGCTTAGTCCCAGGGGGGTCCTACGAGCAGTACTTC.

This rearrangement joins TRBV7-6 to TRBJ2-5, with TRBD1 matching over 7 bases. Germline lookup yields CDR1 SGHVS and CDR2 FNYEAQ. J lost 5 bases, V lost 1 base, and 4 bases had no gene match. This CDR3 is built from 14 residues. The CDR3 is CASSLEGGGETQYF. The CDR3 nucleotides read TGTGCCAGCAGCTTAGAAGGGGGCGGGGAGACCCAGTACTTC.